This entry describes one T cell receptor (beta chain). Its antigen remains unknown. Profiled with immunoSEQ multiplex PCR; TCRdb holds only in-frame clones, not every one. The data contain about 100,000 clones, around nine tenths of them singletons. This entry is derived from a study of T cell responses to AZD1222 COVID-19 vaccine. This CDR3 region has 15 residues. V lost 5 bases, J lost 3 bases, and 5 bases stayed unmatched. In germline, CDR1 is MNHEY, CDR2 SVGAGI. Study-level points and caveats: There were vaccine-associated CD4 TCRs across spike, dominant at 160-218 and 743-854.

This chain connects TRBV6-5 to TRBJ1-4; 8 bases align to TRBD1. This receptor was identified in an adult in good health. The sample was peripheral blood, taken on day 0 of AZD1222 vaccination. The chain's CDR3 is CASSTGGESNEKLFF. As DNA, the CDR3 is TGTGCCAGCAGTACAGGGGGGGAATCTAATGAAAAACTGTTTTTT.